These 16 T cell receptor beta chains were sequenced from one sample in a study of T cells after yellow fever vaccination. TCRdb analysed the 5' RACE reads with MiXCR anew, one entry per CDR3 protein. The data hold 200,000 to 300,000 distinct CDR3 sequences, with around 6.7% observed a single time. Material: CD4+ T cells sorted from PBMCs, obtained on the day of the yellow fever booster vaccination. Every receptor here comes from a man in his thirties or forties who received the YFV17D yellow fever vaccine.

This clonotype occurred many times. The rearrangement uses TRBV6-1 and TRBJ1-2, with D maybe TRBD1 (6 bases). The CDR3 loop spans 15 amino acids. Trimming stripped 8 bases from V and 8 bases from J, with 24 bases between. Germline-derived CDR1 and CDR2 are MNHNS and SASEGT. The CDR3 region is CASLKAGQKNGGYTF. For the CDR3, the DNA is TGTGCCAGCTTAAAAGCGGGACAAAAGAACGGGGGCTACACCTTC.

In this sample, this clonotype turned up a few times. The chain recombines TRBV27 with TRBJ1-2; D call uncertain. This CDR3 is 15 amino acids long. Trimming took off 3 bases at V and 7 bases at J, with 18 bases between the two ends. CDR1 and CDR2 from the germline V gene are MNHEY and SMNVEV (reference sequence). The CDR3 reads CASSFNARRAGGYTF. DNA for the CDR3: TGTGCCAGCAGTTTTAACGCTCGGCGAGCCGGTGGCTACACCTTC.

This clonotype turned up a few times. CDR3 residues: CASSLWRASTGELFF. CDR3 sequence (DNA): TGTGCCAGCAGCCTTTGGCGGGCCTCCACCGGGGAGCTGTTTTTT. The chain has TRBV7-2 and TRBJ2-2, with D tentatively TRBD2 (5 bases). V lost 5 bases, J lost 4 bases, and 14 bases lay in between. The germline V gene encodes CDR1 SGHTA and CDR2 FQGNSA. The length of the CDR3 is 15 residues.

This chain links TRBV28 with TRBJ2-1, with a weak D call TRBD2 (6 bases). The CDR3 loop spans 16 amino acids. Germline CDR1 MDHEN, CDR2 SYDVKM. The V end was cut by 5 bases, the J end by 1 base, with 15 bases between. CDR3 loop: CASSPTLRGSYNEQFF. Here the CDR3 DNA reads TGTGCCAGCAGTCCAACCCTGCGGGGTTCCTACAATGAGCAGTTCTTC.

The V call is TRBV20-1, the J call TRBJ2-4; D is perhaps TRBD1 (5 bases). CDR3 length equals 15 residues. The germline V and J ends were trimmed by 0 bases and 5 bases, with 14 bases remaining between them. The germline CDR1 and CDR2 sequences are DFQATT and SNEGSKA (reference sequence). The CDR3 spells CSARDLRKGENIQYF. Here the CDR3 DNA reads TGCAGTGCTAGAGATCTAAGGAAAGGGGAAAACATTCAGTACTTC.

The V gene is TRBV20-1, the J gene TRBJ2-1; D not certain. The CDR3 covers 16 residues. Trimming removed 0 bases at V and 15 bases at J, with 27 bases between. Germline V lookup: CDR1 DFQATT, CDR2 SNEGSKA (reference sequence). In DNA form, the CDR3 reads TGCAGTGCTAGAGATAACCGGGCAGGTCTAGGGCGGCTGGGGTTCTTC. Translated, it gives CSARDNRAGLGRLGFF.

This clonotype was found many times. The gene calls are TRBV10-2 and TRBJ2-2; no clear D. The V and J ends lost 4 bases and 0 bases respectively, with 9 bases between them. This CDR3 is 15 amino acids long. The germline CDR1 and CDR2 sequences are WSHSY and SAAADI. The CDR3 bases are TGCGCCAGCAGTGCTGCGGTCGCGAACACCGGGGAGCTGTTTTTT. Translating gives CASSAAVANTGELFF.

This sequence joins TRBV11-2 and TRBJ2-2; 9 positions match TRBD2. The CDR3 runs to 15 residues. The germline CDR1 and CDR2 sequences are SGHAT and FQNNGV. The V gene end was trimmed by 6 bases and the J gene end by 5 bases; junction bases not matched to a gene: 7. In nucleotides, the CDR3 is TGTGCCAGCAGGCCAGGACTAGCGTTTACCGGGGAGCTGTTTTTT. This sequence encodes CASRPGLAFTGELFF.

J is TRBJ2-3 and V is TRBV7-6, with unresolved D. The CDR3 has 14 residues. CDR1 SGHVS and CDR2 FNYEAQ come from the germline V gene. V was shortened by 5 bases and J by 0 bases, with 9 bases between the two germline ends. The CDR3 spells CASSQAVSTDTQYF. The CDR3 bases are TGTGCCAGCAGCCAAGCAGTAAGCACAGATACGCAGTATTTT.

CDR3 DNA: TGCGCCAGCAGCCAAGAGTGGGTGGCCGTCTACGAGCAGTACTTC. Its protein product is CASSQEWVAVYEQYF. J is TRBJ2-7 and V is TRBV4-3, with D unresolved. The CDR3 runs to 15 residues. Trimming removed 0 bases at V and 3 bases at J, with 12 bases between. Germline assignment: CDR1 LGHNA and CDR2 YSLEER.

This clonotype was detected many times. V usage is TRBV20-1 and J usage is TRBJ2-5; D call uncertain. The germline V gene has CDR1 DFQATT and CDR2 SNEGSKA (reference sequence). V lost 0 bases, J lost 5 bases, and 4 bases lay in between. This CDR3 comprises 11 residues. The CDR3 reads CSARDRETQYF. Written as DNA, the CDR3 is TGCAGTGCTAGAGATCGGGAGACCCAGTACTTC.

A few counts support this clonotype. The rearrangement joins TRBV6-2 or TRBV6-3 to TRBJ2-5, with unresolved D. The CDR3 is 13 residues long. Trimming stripped 0 bases from V and 7 bases from J, with 9 bases between. Germline-derived CDR1 and CDR2 are MNHEY and SVGEGT. The CDR3, as DNA: TGTGCCAGCAGTTACTCCGCCATGGGGACCCAGTACTTC. Its translation: CASSYSAMGTQYF.

This clonotype was detected ten times or more. The chain joins TRBV29-1 to TRBJ2-7; D not resolved. The length of the CDR3 is 11 residues. Germline assignment: CDR1 SQVTM and CDR2 ANQGSEA. Trimming stripped 7 bases from V and 6 bases from J, with 13 bases between. CDR3 bases: TGCAGCGCGCGGACCGCGGCCGAGCAGTACTTC. It is translated as CSARTAAEQYF.

This chain joins TRBV4-1 and TRBJ2-2, with TRBD1 as a possible D gene (6 bases). The CDR3 loop spans 16 amino acids. V shed 2 bases and J shed 7 bases, with 17 bases lying between them. Germline CDR1 is MGHRA and CDR2 is YSYEKL. Written as DNA, the CDR3 is TGCGCCAGCAGCCAAACAGGGACCGCAGCCGGCGGGGAGCTGTTTTTT. It encodes CASSQTGTAAGGELFF.

This clonotype was detected a few times. The chain recombines TRBV7-9 with TRBJ2-1; 9 bases are shared with TRBD2. The CDR3 runs to 16 residues. Trimming took 4 bases from V and 3 from J; bases not matched to a gene: 7. Looked up from germline, CDR1 is SEHNR and CDR2 is FQNEAQ (reference sequence). The CDR3: CASSSIAGVIYNEQFF. The CDR3 DNA follows: TGTGCCAGCAGCTCCATAGCGGGAGTTATCTACAATGAGCAGTTCTTC.

This clonotype was recorded many times. CDR3 nucleotide sequence: TGTGCCAGCAGTCCCCGGGCTTTTGAGCAGTTCTTC. It translates to CASSPRAFEQFF. The chain employs TRBV12-3 or TRBV12-4 and TRBJ2-1; D unclear. The CDR3 has 12 amino acids. V lost 5 bases to trimming and J lost 9 bases, with 11 bases between them.